This TCR beta chain was profiled in a study of shared clonotypes between healthy human individuals. Study results and limitations: The sole specimen, blood, was sampled, and tissue repertoires likely differ.

The V gene lost 2 bases and the J gene lost 8 bases, with 7 bases spanning the gap. Per the germline V gene, CDR1 is GTSNPN and CDR2 is SVGIG (reference sequence). CDR3 size: 11 residues. CD45RO-negative cells were positively selected for CCR7, leaving out terminally differentiated effector memory CD45RA+ cells. Concerning this clone itself: Its antigen is undetermined.

Sequencing was performed with immunoSEQ multiplex PCR; in TCRdb, only in-frame clones are kept and a portion is missing. The repertoire consists of about 1,900,000 clones, with approximately 94% occurring once and the leading ten covering around 1.2%. Sequencing used naive CD8+ T cells sorted from blood. This TCR was sampled from a young man in good health. The rearrangement uses TRBV30 and TRBJ2-1, with a possible D match to TRBD2 (6 bases). The CDR3 loop reads CAWSSGDEQFF. The DNA of the CDR3 is TGTGCCTGGAGTTCGGGGGATGAGCAGTTCTTC.